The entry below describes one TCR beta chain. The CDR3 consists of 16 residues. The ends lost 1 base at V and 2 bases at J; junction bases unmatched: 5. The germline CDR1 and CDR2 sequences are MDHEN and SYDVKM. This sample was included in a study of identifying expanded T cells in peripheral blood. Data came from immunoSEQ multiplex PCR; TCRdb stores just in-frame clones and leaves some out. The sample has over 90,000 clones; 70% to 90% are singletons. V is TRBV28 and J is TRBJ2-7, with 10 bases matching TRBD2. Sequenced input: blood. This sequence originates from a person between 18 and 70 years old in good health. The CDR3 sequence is CASSLLAGGLTYEQYF. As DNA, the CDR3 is TGTGCCAGCAGTTTATTAGCGGGAGGTCTCACCTACGAGCAGTACTTC.